The clone carrying this TCR beta chain was seen ten or more times. Its antigen is not identified. The data derive from a study of identical twins. Template switching added a universal primer site, and cDNA bore unique molecular identifiers. TCRdb fed the 5' RACE reads into MiXCR, producing one record per CDR3 protein. Here the sample spans 450,000 or so distinct CDR3 sequences, 20% to 25% being singletons. The study, taken as a whole, reports: Zero-insertion results could be subject to partial confounding by invariant MAIT and iNKT cells.

The ends lost 0 bases at V and 4 bases at J; junction bases unmatched: 4. Germline V CDR1 and CDR2: LGHDT, YNNKEL (reference sequence). The CDR3 is made up of 16 amino acids. The data were also submitted as part of a second study, on T cells expressing NK-cell markers. That paper adds: Over 5 donors carried dominant NKG2C+ clonotypes that made up about 1.0-7.0% of their CD8+ T cells. HCMV specificity of the expanded NKG2C+ T cell clones was not established.

The chain carries TRBV3-1 and TRBJ2-1; 9 positions agree with TRBD2. The clonotype originates from a young woman in good health. The sample was CD4+ T cells sorted from blood. The CDR3 protein is CASSQEFAGGYNEQFF. CDR3 bases: TGTGCCAGCAGCCAAGAATTCGCGGGAGGGTACAATGAGCAGTTCTTC.